This T cell receptor (beta chain) stems from a study of blood T cell repertoires in COVID-19. The wider study: The analysed material was cDNA or gDNA that came from T cells, B-cell-depleted T cells, or PBMCs.

Clones were read by immunoSEQ multiplex PCR, and TCRdb kept only the in-frame ones, dropping some. The profile covers 130,000 to 150,000 clones, with 80% to 90% appearing a single time and about 8% taken by the ten largest. V dropped 6 bases and J dropped 3 bases, with 18 bases sitting between them. Germline assignment: CDR1 SGHVS and CDR2 FQNEAQ. The CDR3 is 16 residues long. The J gene is TRBJ1-5, the V gene TRBV7-8; D might be TRBD1 (5 bases). The sequencing input was peripheral blood. This receptor was identified in a human donor with acute or convalescent COVID-19. The donor label of this sample is uncertain. In DNA, the CDR3 is TGTGCCAGCAGTCCTCAAGGTAACAGGTACAATCAGCCCCAGCATTTT. It yields the protein CASSPQGNRYNQPQHF.